The clone carrying this T cell receptor beta chain was seen ten or more times. Its cognate antigen is unknown. Diagnosis used clinical symptoms, serum thyroxine, TRAb, thyroid ultrasound and orbital computed tomography. Germline V gene data show CDR1 as MNHEY and CDR2 as SVGEGT. Trimming stripped 0 bases from V and 13 bases from J, with 7 bases between. The CDR3 spans 12 residues. The sample belongs to a study of Graves' ophthalmopathy and Graves' hyperthyroidism. Study conclusions and caveats: Among thyroid clonotypes expanded above 0.001 frequency, most also appeared in blood. The model's prediction of ophthalmopathy progression had 70.59% sensitivity and 72% to 75% specificity. Discrimination between ophthalmopathy and stable hyperthyroidism by a 13-signature model showed 85% to 90% sensitivity and 75% to 84% specificity.

Amplified TCR beta CDR3 regions were obtained using RNA transcripts as template. The workflow started with a first-round RT-PCR run with HTBI primers and then moved on to a second-round multiplex PCR. TCRdb fed the multiplex PCR reads into MiXCR, producing one record per CDR3 protein. This sample yields 340,000 or so distinct CDR3 sequences, of which roughly 15% are seen a single time; roughly an eighth belongs to the top ten. Sequenced sample: peripheral blood. The chain couples TRBV6-2 or TRBV6-3 to TRBJ1-6, with D maybe TRBD1 (5 bases). The receptor was derived from an adult man with Graves' ophthalmopathy. CDR3 DNA sequence: TGTGCCAGCAGTTACTCGCGGGGCCCCCTCCACTTT. Residues: CASSYSRGPLHF.